This T cell receptor (beta chain) came from a study of blood T cell repertoires in COVID-19. Study-level information: The United States, Italy and Spain supplied acute and convalescent COVID-19 samples.

The CDR3 is 16 amino acids. Per the germline V gene, CDR1 is MDHEN and CDR2 is SYDVKM. With V trimmed by 10 bases and J by 9 bases, 19 bases remained unmatched. Source study methods: Cell counts per sample came from amplifying reference gene primers. Clones were sequenced by immunoSEQ multiplex PCR, and TCRdb holds only the in-frame ones, with some missing. V and J calls and clone size are those listed in that table; D and trimming were worked out from the DNA. Of over 20,000 clones in the sample, roughly 88% were seen once. Sequences were obtained from peripheral blood. The clonotype was recovered from a man aged 70-80 years with acute or convalescent COVID-19. This chain links TRBV28 with TRBJ2-1, with 9 bases that match TRBD1. The CDR3 nucleotides read TGTGCCACCCACTTCGGGTGGGGACAGGGTTGGGGTGAGCAGTTCTTC. Protein sequence: CATHFGWGQGWGEQFF.